This T cell receptor beta chain emerged from a study of identical twins. The CDR3 covers 15 residues. Germline CDR1 and CDR2: SNHLY and FYNNEI. The ends were cut back, 7 bases at V and 0 bases at J, with 13 bases in the middle. This clonotype was detected only a few times. Its antigen is not identified. General observations from the study: Excess sharing by twins proved weaker in beta out-of-frame sequences. Models predicted too little out-of-frame TCR alpha sharing in monozygotic twins.

Through template switching, a universal primer site was introduced, and the cDNA contained unique molecular identifiers. TCRdb independently ran MiXCR on the 5' RACE reads; one entry per CDR3 protein. This repertoire shows some 440,000 distinct CDR3 sequences, 20% to 30% found once; its top ten account for roughly 3%. The sample was also reused in another study, on T cells expressing NK-cell markers.

J is TRBJ2-1 and V is TRBV2; D gene unclear. Sequencing was carried out using CD4+ T cells sorted from blood. The clonotype originates from a woman younger than 30 in good health. The CDR3 spells CASNSARNSYNEQFF. CDR3 in DNA: TGTGCCAGCAATTCAGCGAGAAACTCCTACAATGAGCAGTTCTTC.